A single TCR beta chain is shown here with its context. What it binds is unknown. The source of the sample is a study of cytomegalovirus exposure and HLA in healthy donors. Overall study: Ancestry clustering placed more than 65% of around 400 genotyped donors in the Caucasian-associated cluster. Whole-study results and caveats: Sequencing probably produced one cluster of sequence variants that were highly shared. Available immune exposure information was restricted to CMV serostatus only.

Healthy bone marrow donors made up the donors. The study ran its PCR with 60 Vbeta and 13 Jbeta primers. Sequenced by immunoSEQ multiplex PCR; TCRdb stores in-frame clones only, minus some. The sample has 90,000 to 150,000 clones; more than 60% are singletons. The receptor was isolated from a man aged 40-55 years in good health and CMV-seropositive. Sequences were obtained from PBMCs.

CDR3 nucleotides: TGTGCCAGCAGCTTCAAGGGGGCCGCTGAAGCTTTCTTT. Translated: CASSFKGAAEAFF. The rearrangement uses TRBV7-2 and TRBJ1-1, with 7 bases aligning to TRBD1. Germline V gene sequence: CDR1 SGHTA, CDR2 FQGNSA. There are 13 residues in the CDR3. V lost 3 bases to trimming and J lost 6 bases; unmatched junction nucleotides: 4.